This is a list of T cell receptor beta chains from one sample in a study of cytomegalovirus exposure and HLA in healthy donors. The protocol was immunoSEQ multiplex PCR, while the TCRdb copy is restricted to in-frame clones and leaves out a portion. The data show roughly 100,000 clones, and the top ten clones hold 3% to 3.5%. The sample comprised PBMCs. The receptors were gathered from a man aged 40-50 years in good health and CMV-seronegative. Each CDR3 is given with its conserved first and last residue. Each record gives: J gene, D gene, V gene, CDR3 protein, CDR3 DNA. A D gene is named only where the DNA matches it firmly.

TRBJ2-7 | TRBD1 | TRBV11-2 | CASSFGQGGTTYEQYF | TGTGCCAGCAGCTTTGGACAGGGGGGGACCACCTACGAGCAGTACTTC
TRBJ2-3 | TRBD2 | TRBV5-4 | CASSLTSAGADTQYF | TGTGCCAGCAGTCTCACTAGCGCGGGGGCAGATACGCAGTATTTT
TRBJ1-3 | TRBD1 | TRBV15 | CATSVRDSSGNTIYF | TGTGCCACCAGCGTTCGGGACAGCTCTGGAAACACCATATATTTT
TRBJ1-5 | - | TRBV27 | CASSLGQNQPQHF | TGTGCCAGCAGTTTGGGCCAAAATCAGCCCCAGCATTTT
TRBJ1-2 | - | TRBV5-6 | CASSLGPREGLSYGYTF | TGTGCCAGCAGCTTGGGACCTAGGGAGGGGCTTTCCTATGGCTACACCTTC
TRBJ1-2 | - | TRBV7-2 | CASSLVAQDYGYTF | TGTGCCAGCAGCTTAGTGGCCCAAGACTATGGCTACACCTTC
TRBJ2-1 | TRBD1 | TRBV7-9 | CASSPRQGATYNEQFF | TGTGCCAGCAGCCCTCGACAGGGGGCTACCTACAATGAGCAGTTCTTC
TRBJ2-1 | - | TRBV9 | CASSSRLGENEQFF | TGTGCCAGCAGCTCTAGACTAGGCGAGAATGAGCAGTTCTTC
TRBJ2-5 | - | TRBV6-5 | CASSYGGTQYF | TGTGCCAGCAGTTACGGCGGGACCCAGTACTTC
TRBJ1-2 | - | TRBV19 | CASSILTGYGYTF | TGTGCCAGTAGTATCTTAACGGGCTATGGCTACACCTTC
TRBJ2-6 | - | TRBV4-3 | CASSQEQVLSGANVLTF | TGCGCCAGCAGCCAAGAGCAGGTACTCTCTGGGGCCAACGTCCTGACTTTC
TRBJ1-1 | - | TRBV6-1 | CASMRGSTEAFF | TGTGCCAGCATGCGGGGTTCCACTGAAGCTTTCTTT
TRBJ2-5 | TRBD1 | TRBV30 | CAWSPTGTAQETQYF | TGTGCCTGGAGTCCCACCGGGACAGCTCAAGAGACCCAGTACTTC
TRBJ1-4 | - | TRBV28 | CASSLLYEKLFF | TGTGCCAGCAGTTTACTATACGAAAAACTGTTTTTT
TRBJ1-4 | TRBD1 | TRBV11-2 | CASSSKLGQKFNEKLFF | TGTGCCAGCAGCTCGAAGCTGGGACAGAAATTTAATGAAAAACTGTTTTTT
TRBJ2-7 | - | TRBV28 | CASSFEGYEQYF | TGTGCCAGCAGTTTCGAGGGCTACGAGCAGTACTTC
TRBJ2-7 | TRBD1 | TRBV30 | CAWSGDRPGEQYF | TGTGCCTGGAGTGGGGACAGACCAGGCGAGCAGTACTTC
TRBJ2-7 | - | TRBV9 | CATPRGTYEQYF | TGTGCCACTCCACGGGGAACCTACGAGCAGTACTTC
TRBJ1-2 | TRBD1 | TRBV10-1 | CASRVMLDRGRGYTF | TGCGCCAGCAGGGTGATGCTAGACAGGGGGCGAGGCTACACCTTC
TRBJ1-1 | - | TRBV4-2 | CASSLDQANTEAFF | TGTGCCAGCAGCCTAGACCAGGCGAACACTGAAGCTTTCTTT
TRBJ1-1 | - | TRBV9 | CASSVVLSFTGTEAFF | TGTGCCAGCAGCGTAGTTTTATCCTTTACCGGCACTGAAGCTTTCTTT
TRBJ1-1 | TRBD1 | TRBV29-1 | CSVASRDRSTEAFF | TGCAGCGTAGCTAGCCGGGACAGGTCCACCGAAGCTTTCTTT
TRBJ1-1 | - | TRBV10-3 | CAISDGTTPGAFF | TGTGCCATCAGTGATGGGACTACCCCGGGGGCTTTCTTT
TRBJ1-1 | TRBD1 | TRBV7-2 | CASSTGQDTEAFF | TGTGCCAGCAGCACCGGACAGGACACTGAAGCTTTCTTT
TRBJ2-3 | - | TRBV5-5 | CASSLEDSGVFTDTQYF | TGTGCCAGCAGCTTGGAGGACTCCGGTGTTTTCACAGATACGCAGTATTTT
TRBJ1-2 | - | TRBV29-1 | CSVGRGTPNYGYTF | TGCAGCGTTGGAAGGGGGACCCCAAACTATGGCTACACCTTC
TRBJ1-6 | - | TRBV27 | CASSSRDYSPLHF | TGTGCCAGCAGTTCCCGGGATTATTCACCCCTCCACTTT
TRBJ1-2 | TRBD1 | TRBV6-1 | CASSGTGNNYGYTF | TGTGCCAGCAGCGGGACAGGAAATAACTATGGCTACACCTTC
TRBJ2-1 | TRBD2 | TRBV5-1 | CASSLSLAGGPDEQFF | TGCGCCAGCAGCTTGTCTCTAGCGGGGGGCCCGGATGAGCAGTTCTTC
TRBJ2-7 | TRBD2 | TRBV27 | CASRRTGTSGTSSYEQYF | TGTGCCAGCAGGAGAACTGGGACTAGCGGGACGAGCTCCTACGAGCAGTACTTC
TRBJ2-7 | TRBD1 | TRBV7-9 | CASSITQTGGGGEQYF | TGTGCCAGCAGCATAACCCAGACAGGGGGCGGGGGGGAGCAGTACTTC
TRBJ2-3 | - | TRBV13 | CASSLRAAAGTDTQYF | TGTGCCAGCAGCCTGAGAGCGGCGGCGGGGACAGATACGCAGTATTTT
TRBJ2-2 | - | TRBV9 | CASSVGGGTTGELFF | TGTGCCAGCAGTGTAGGGGGGGGTACGACCGGGGAGCTGTTTTTT
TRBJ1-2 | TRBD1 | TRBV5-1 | CASSLQGEGGYTF | TGCGCCAGCAGCTTGCAGGGGGAAGGTGGCTACACCTTC
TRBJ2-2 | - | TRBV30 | CAWSVRWRGRDGELFF | TGTGCCTGGAGTGTCAGGTGGCGGGGGCGGGACGGGGAGCTGTTTTTT
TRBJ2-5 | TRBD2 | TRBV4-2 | CASSQDLAGGTETQYF | TGTGCCAGCAGCCAAGATCTAGCGGGGGGGACAGAGACCCAGTACTTC
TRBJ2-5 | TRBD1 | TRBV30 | CAWNRGETQYF | TGTGCCTGGAACAGGGGGGAGACCCAGTACTTC
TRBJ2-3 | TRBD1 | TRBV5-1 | CASSLAGTGADTQYF | TGCGCCAGCAGCTTGGCCGGGACAGGGGCAGATACGCAGTATTTT
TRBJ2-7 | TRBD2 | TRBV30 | CVWSVSGGPYEQYF | TGTGTCTGGAGTGTATCGGGGGGGCCCTACGAGCAGTACTTC
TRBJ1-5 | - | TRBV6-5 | CASSGPGDRQPQHF | TGTGCCAGCTCGGGCCCGGGGGATCGGCAGCCCCAGCATTTT
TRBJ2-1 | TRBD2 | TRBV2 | CASKPLAGGSNEQFF | TGTGCCAGCAAACCTCTAGCGGGAGGTTCCAATGAGCAGTTCTTC
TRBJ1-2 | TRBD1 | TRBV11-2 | CASSRDRYSYGYTF | TGTGCCAGCAGCCGGGACAGATACAGCTATGGCTACACCTTC
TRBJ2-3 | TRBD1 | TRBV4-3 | CASSRTGAADTQYF | TGCGCCAGCAGCCGAACAGGGGCAGCAGATACGCAGTATTTT
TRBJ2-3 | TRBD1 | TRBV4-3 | CASSPGQGPDTQYF | TGCGCCAGCAGCCCCGGACAGGGGCCAGATACGCAGTATTTT
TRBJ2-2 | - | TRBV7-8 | CASSHSGTLYTGELFF | TGTGCCAGCAGCCATTCCGGGACACTCTACACCGGGGAGCTGTTTTTT
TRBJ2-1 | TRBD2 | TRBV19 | CASSTSGGAVLVEQFF | TGTGCCAGTAGTACTAGCGGGGGGGCCGTTTTGGTTGAGCAGTTCTTC
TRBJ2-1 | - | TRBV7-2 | CASSKDSILLQSYNEQFF | TGTGCCAGCAGCAAGGACAGCATCTTACTCCAATCCTACAATGAGCAGTTCTTC
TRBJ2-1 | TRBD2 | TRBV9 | CASNPAGIYNEQFF | TGTGCCAGCAATCCAGCGGGGATCTACAATGAGCAGTTCTTC
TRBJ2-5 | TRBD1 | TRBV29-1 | CSVVVTGPETQYF | TGCAGCGTTGTCGTGACAGGGCCGGAGACCCAGTACTTC
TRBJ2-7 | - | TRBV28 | CASSSAGRLASYEQYF | TGTGCCAGCAGTTCCGCTGGGAGGCTGGCCTCCTACGAGCAGTACTTC
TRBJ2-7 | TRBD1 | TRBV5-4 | CASSSRQGQNLYEQYF | TGTGCCAGCAGCTCTCGACAGGGCCAAAACCTCTACGAGCAGTACTTC
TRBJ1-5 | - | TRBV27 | CASSLFSRGVLSNQPQHF | TGTGCCAGCAGTTTATTCTCCAGGGGCGTTTTAAGCAATCAGCCCCAGCATTTT
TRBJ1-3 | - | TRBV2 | CASSRGIGNTIYF | TGTGCCAGCAGCAGGGGAATTGGAAACACCATATATTTT
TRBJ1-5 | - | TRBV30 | CAWSEGAGQPQHF | TGTGCCTGGAGCGAAGGAGCGGGTCAGCCCCAGCATTTT
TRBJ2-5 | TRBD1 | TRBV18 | CASSSDRQETQYF | TGTGCCAGCTCATCGGACAGGCAAGAGACCCAGTACTTC
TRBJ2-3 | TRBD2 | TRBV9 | CASSLSGGTSTDTQYF | TGTGCCAGCAGCTTAAGCGGGGGGACTAGCACAGATACGCAGTATTTT